Listed below are T cell receptor beta chains from one sample, sequenced in a study of T-cell memory formation after mild COVID-19. Using its own MiXCR run on the 5' RACE reads, TCRdb lists one record per CDR3 protein. The data show roughly 52,000 distinct CDR3 sequences, with around 7.3% seen just once and more than 1.3% held by the top ten. Sample: PBMCs or a T cell subset sorted from them (not recorded which). Receptors were obtained from a man aged 18 to 29 who had mild COVID-19 (a few samples of this study predate the infection). Cell type and time point are not known. The CDR3 runs from the conserved cysteine through the conserved F or W. The order of the fields is J gene, D gene, clone size, V gene, CDR3 protein, CDR3 DNA. A D gene is named only where the DNA matches it firmly. Size values are once, few and many counts, or a class for expanded clones, and some rows have none.

J gene: TRBJ2-3; D gene: TRBD2; clone size: many; V gene: TRBV5-1; CDR3 protein: CASSFGLAGSGDTQYF; CDR3 DNA: TGCGCCAGCAGCTTTGGACTAGCGGGGTCCGGGGATACGCAGTATTTT
J gene: TRBJ2-3; D gene: .; clone size: many; V gene: TRBV21-1; CDR3 protein: CASSGRPLSDTQYF; CDR3 DNA: TGTGCCAGCTCCGGACGCCCTTTGAGTGACACGCAGTATTTT
J gene: TRBJ2-1; D gene: .; clone size: many; V gene: TRBV3-1; CDR3 protein: CASSQGAPSYNEQFF; CDR3 DNA: TGTGCCAGCAGCCAAGGGGCCCCCTCCTACAATGAGCAGTTCTTC
J gene: TRBJ1-6; D gene: TRBD1; clone size: many; V gene: TRBV30; CDR3 protein: CAWSRDRGYSPLHF; CDR3 DNA: TGTGCCTGGAGCCGGGACAGGGGTTATTCACCCCTCCACTTT
J gene: TRBJ2-2; D gene: TRBD1; clone size: few; V gene: TRBV6-6; CDR3 protein: CASSKGQGGGELFF; CDR3 DNA: TGTGCCAGCAGTAAGGGACAGGGAGGCGGGGAGCTGTTTTTT
J gene: TRBJ1-2; D gene: .; clone size: few; V gene: TRBV7-3; CDR3 protein: CASSGGDRARGYTF; CDR3 DNA: TGTGCCAGCAGCGGAGGGGACCGCGCGCGCGGCTACACCTTC
J gene: TRBJ2-1; D gene: TRBD1; clone size: .; V gene: TRBV11-2; CDR3 protein: CASSRLTGYNEQFF; CDR3 DNA: TGTGCCAGCAGCCGCTTGACAGGGTACAATGAGCAGTTCTTC
J gene: TRBJ2-3; D gene: .; clone size: many; V gene: TRBV7-3; CDR3 protein: CASSPQGTHTWYF; CDR3 DNA: TGTGCCAGCAGCCCCCAAGGGACTCACACATGGTATTTT
J gene: TRBJ2-1; D gene: .; clone size: .; V gene: TRBV20-1; CDR3 protein: CSARLNEQFF; CDR3 DNA: TGCAGTGCTCGGTTGAATGAGCAGTTCTTC
J gene: TRBJ1-1; D gene: .; clone size: few; V gene: TRBV7-2; CDR3 protein: CASSFPQGSAEAFF; CDR3 DNA: TGTGCCAGCAGCTTCCCACAGGGTAGTGCTGAAGCTTTCTTT
J gene: TRBJ2-7; D gene: .; clone size: .; V gene: TRBV10-3; CDR3 protein: CAISESTAYEQYF; CDR3 DNA: TGTGCCATCAGTGAGTCAACAGCTTACGAGCAGTACTTC
J gene: TRBJ2-3; D gene: .; clone size: .; V gene: TRBV9; CDR3 protein: CASSVTGKGTDTQYF; CDR3 DNA: TGTGCCAGCAGCGTTACGGGTAAGGGCACAGATACGCAGTATTTT
J gene: TRBJ1-5; D gene: .; clone size: .; V gene: TRBV18; CDR3 protein: CASSTDSDRNQPQHF; CDR3 DNA: TGTGCCAGCTCTACCGACAGTGATCGCAATCAGCCCCAGCATTTT
J gene: TRBJ2-1; D gene: .; clone size: .; V gene: TRBV20-1; CDR3 protein: CSARVRTDYNEQFF; CDR3 DNA: TGCAGTGCTAGAGTGCGGACTGACTACAATGAGCAGTTCTTC
J gene: TRBJ2-2; D gene: .; clone size: .; V gene: TRBV27; CDR3 protein: CASSSPSRAGELFF; CDR3 DNA: TGTGCCAGCAGTTCCCCCTCGAGGGCCGGGGAGCTGTTTTTT
J gene: TRBJ2-2; D gene: TRBD2; clone size: .; V gene: TRBV5-1; CDR3 protein: CASSLGVAGVTGELFF; CDR3 DNA: TGCGCCAGCAGCTTGGGAGTAGCGGGGGTAACCGGGGAGCTGTTTTTT
J gene: TRBJ2-7; D gene: .; clone size: .; V gene: TRBV3-1; CDR3 protein: CASSTPGSEQYF; CDR3 DNA: TGTGCCAGCAGCACCCCAGGGAGCGAGCAGTACTTC
J gene: TRBJ2-1; D gene: .; clone size: many; V gene: TRBV7-9; CDR3 protein: CASSSGGGSLNEQFF; CDR3 DNA: TGTGCCAGCAGCTCAGGGGGGGGAAGCCTCAATGAGCAGTTCTTC
J gene: TRBJ1-1; D gene: .; clone size: .; V gene: TRBV7-3; CDR3 protein: CASSSSQEGEAFF; CDR3 DNA: TGTGCCAGCAGCTCCAGCCAAGAGGGTGAAGCTTTCTTT
J gene: TRBJ1-6; D gene: .; clone size: few; V gene: TRBV6-1; CDR3 protein: CASSEFGTNSPLHF; CDR3 DNA: TGTGCCAGCAGTGAGTTCGGAACTAATTCACCCCTCCACTTT
J gene: TRBJ1-5; D gene: .; clone size: few; V gene: TRBV30; CDR3 protein: CAWGVQGNQPQHF; CDR3 DNA: TGTGCCTGGGGCGTTCAGGGTAATCAGCCCCAGCATTTT
J gene: TRBJ2-5; D gene: TRBD2; clone size: .; V gene: TRBV7-2; CDR3 protein: CASNTNGGLVETQYF; CDR3 DNA: TGTGCCAGCAACACAAACGGGGGGTTGGTAGAGACCCAGTACTTC
J gene: TRBJ2-3; D gene: TRBD1; clone size: .; V gene: TRBV7-9; CDR3 protein: CASSLGGTGLTDTQYF; CDR3 DNA: TGTGCCAGCAGCTTAGGAGGGACAGGCTTGACAGATACGCAGTATTTT
J gene: TRBJ1-4; D gene: .; clone size: few; V gene: TRBV6-5; CDR3 protein: CASSLTISNEKLFF; CDR3 DNA: TGTGCCAGCAGTTTGACAATATCTAATGAAAAACTGTTTTTT
J gene: TRBJ2-7; D gene: .; clone size: .; V gene: TRBV6-2/TRBV6-3; CDR3 protein: CASREPGSREQYF; CDR3 DNA: TGTGCCAGCAGGGAACCGGGCAGCCGCGAGCAGTACTTC
J gene: TRBJ2-1; D gene: TRBD2; clone size: .; V gene: TRBV12-3/TRBV12-4; CDR3 protein: CASSPVASGGVSEQFF; CDR3 DNA: TGTGCCAGCAGTCCCGTGGCTAGCGGGGGGGTGAGTGAGCAGTTCTTC
J gene: TRBJ1-1; D gene: .; clone size: many; V gene: TRBV5-6; CDR3 protein: CASSSSGWGTEAFF; CDR3 DNA: TGTGCCAGCAGCTCCTCAGGGTGGGGCACTGAAGCTTTCTTT
J gene: TRBJ2-3; D gene: .; clone size: .; V gene: TRBV5-1; CDR3 protein: CASSLGVDTQYF; CDR3 DNA: TGCGCCAGCAGCTTGGGAGTTGATACGCAGTATTTT
J gene: TRBJ2-7; D gene: .; clone size: few; V gene: TRBV9; CDR3 protein: CASSVAAVSSYEQYF; CDR3 DNA: TGTGCCAGCAGCGTAGCGGCAGTCAGCTCCTACGAGCAGTACTTC
J gene: TRBJ1-2; D gene: TRBD1; clone size: .; V gene: TRBV20-1; CDR3 protein: CSARDWRTGANYGYTF; CDR3 DNA: TGCAGTGCTAGAGATTGGCGGACAGGGGCGAACTATGGCTACACCTTC
J gene: TRBJ2-5; D gene: TRBD2; clone size: few; V gene: TRBV7-8; CDR3 protein: CASSFMGGETQYF; CDR3 DNA: TGTGCCAGCAGCTTTATGGGGGGGGAGACCCAGTACTTC
J gene: TRBJ1-5; D gene: .; clone size: .; V gene: TRBV27; CDR3 protein: CASSLEPGGPQHF; CDR3 DNA: TGTGCCAGCAGTTTAGAACCCGGAGGGCCCCAGCATTTT
J gene: TRBJ2-5; D gene: TRBD1; clone size: few; V gene: TRBV7-8; CDR3 protein: CASSWKQGFAETQYF; CDR3 DNA: TGTGCCAGCAGCTGGAAACAGGGGTTCGCGGAGACCCAGTACTTC
J gene: TRBJ2-2; D gene: .; clone size: many; V gene: TRBV21-1; CDR3 protein: CASSKAGRGELFF; CDR3 DNA: TGTGCCAGCAGCAAAGCGGGAAGGGGGGAGCTGTTTTTT
J gene: TRBJ2-7; D gene: TRBD2; clone size: many; V gene: TRBV5-1; CDR3 protein: CASSVGAGGRDEQYF; CDR3 DNA: TGCGCCAGCAGTGTCGGTGCGGGGGGCCGGGACGAGCAGTACTTC
J gene: TRBJ2-3; D gene: TRBD2; clone size: .; V gene: TRBV28; CDR3 protein: CARTLAGGTDTQYF; CDR3 DNA: TGTGCCAGAACCCTAGCGGGGGGCACAGATACGCAGTATTTT
J gene: TRBJ2-4; D gene: .; clone size: .; V gene: TRBV12-3/TRBV12-4; CDR3 protein: CASSMVGKNIQYF; CDR3 DNA: TGTGCCAGCAGCATGGTAGGCAAAAACATTCAGTACTTC
J gene: TRBJ1-1; D gene: .; clone size: few; V gene: TRBV20-1; CDR3 protein: CSGMGEQNTEAFF; CDR3 DNA: TGCAGTGGGATGGGTGAGCAAAACACTGAAGCTTTCTTT
J gene: TRBJ2-3; D gene: .; clone size: .; V gene: TRBV6-5; CDR3 protein: CASSLSTLGTDTQYF; CDR3 DNA: TGTGCCAGCAGCCTTTCGACGCTAGGAACAGATACGCAGTATTTT
J gene: TRBJ2-3; D gene: .; clone size: many; V gene: TRBV3-1; CDR3 protein: CASSLRGFTDTQYF; CDR3 DNA: TGTGCCAGCAGTCTTAGGGGGTTCACAGATACGCAGTATTTT
J gene: TRBJ2-1; D gene: TRBD2; clone size: medium-sized; V gene: TRBV5-1; CDR3 protein: CASSLARLAGGHNEQFF; CDR3 DNA: TGCGCCAGCAGCCTGGCCCGTCTAGCGGGGGGCCACAATGAGCAGTTCTTC
J gene: TRBJ2-3; D gene: TRBD2; clone size: many; V gene: TRBV5-1; CDR3 protein: CASSPTGAGGDTQYF; CDR3 DNA: TGCGCCAGCAGCCCCACCGGGGCGGGGGGTGATACGCAGTATTTT
J gene: TRBJ1-2; D gene: .; clone size: few; V gene: TRBV7-2; CDR3 protein: CASRTRQEDGYTF; CDR3 DNA: TGTGCCAGCAGGACTCGACAGGAGGATGGCTACACCTTC
J gene: TRBJ2-5; D gene: .; clone size: .; V gene: TRBV10-2; CDR3 protein: CASSERSTQETQYF; CDR3 DNA: TGCGCCAGCAGTGAGCGCTCGACGCAAGAGACCCAGTACTTC
J gene: TRBJ2-5; D gene: TRBD1; clone size: many; V gene: TRBV7-2; CDR3 protein: CASSSLDRAETQYF; CDR3 DNA: TGTGCCAGCAGCTCCCTGGACAGGGCCGAGACCCAGTACTTC
J gene: TRBJ2-5; D gene: .; clone size: many; V gene: TRBV4-3; CDR3 protein: CASSQEIRETQYF; CDR3 DNA: TGCGCCAGCAGCCAAGAAATCCGGGAGACCCAGTACTTC
J gene: TRBJ2-5; D gene: .; clone size: many; V gene: TRBV5-1; CDR3 protein: CASSLGSEETQYF; CDR3 DNA: TGCGCCAGCAGCTTGGGCTCAGAAGAGACCCAGTACTTC
J gene: TRBJ1-2; D gene: .; clone size: .; V gene: TRBV4-1; CDR3 protein: CASSQVLGGRVYGYTF; CDR3 DNA: TGCGCCAGCAGCCAGGTTTTGGGGGGGCGAGTCTATGGCTACACCTTC
J gene: TRBJ2-1; D gene: .; clone size: many; V gene: TRBV5-1; CDR3 protein: CASSRQDTFNEQFF; CDR3 DNA: TGCGCCAGCAGTAGGCAGGATACTTTCAATGAGCAGTTCTTC
J gene: TRBJ1-5; D gene: .; clone size: few; V gene: TRBV29-1; CDR3 protein: CSVALGFDQPQHF; CDR3 DNA: TGCAGCGTTGCTCTGGGGTTTGATCAGCCCCAGCATTTT
J gene: TRBJ2-2; D gene: .; clone size: many; V gene: TRBV5-1; CDR3 protein: CASLADNTGELFF; CDR3 DNA: TGCGCCAGCCTGGCTGATAACACCGGGGAGCTGTTTTTT
J gene: TRBJ2-6; D gene: TRBD1; clone size: .; V gene: TRBV10-3; CDR3 protein: CAISELMGQFSGANVLTF; CDR3 DNA: TGTGCCATCAGTGAACTCATGGGACAGTTCTCTGGGGCCAACGTCCTGACTTTC
J gene: TRBJ2-3; D gene: .; clone size: many; V gene: TRBV24-1; CDR3 protein: CATGGDTDTQYF; CDR3 DNA: TGTGCCACCGGGGGAGACACAGATACGCAGTATTTT
J gene: TRBJ1-4; D gene: TRBD1; clone size: few; V gene: TRBV4-1; CDR3 protein: CASSQDGGQAYEKLFF; CDR3 DNA: TGCGCCAGCAGCCAAGATGGGGGACAGGCCTATGAAAAACTGTTTTTT
J gene: TRBJ1-4; D gene: .; clone size: few; V gene: TRBV7-9; CDR3 protein: CASSPIGDGEKLFF; CDR3 DNA: TGTGCCAGCAGCCCGATCGGGGACGGAGAAAAACTGTTTTTT
J gene: TRBJ1-1; D gene: .; clone size: many; V gene: TRBV5-1; CDR3 protein: CASSPSQGMGTEAFF; CDR3 DNA: TGCGCCAGCAGCCCCTCACAGGGTATGGGCACTGAAGCTTTCTTT
J gene: TRBJ2-5; D gene: .; clone size: many; V gene: TRBV28; CDR3 protein: CASSSRGRGQETQYF; CDR3 DNA: TGTGCCAGCAGTTCCCGGGGCAGGGGCCAAGAGACCCAGTACTTC
J gene: TRBJ2-3; D gene: .; clone size: few; V gene: TRBV29-1; CDR3 protein: CSGGWDTQYF; CDR3 DNA: TGCAGCGGAGGATGGGATACGCAGTATTTT